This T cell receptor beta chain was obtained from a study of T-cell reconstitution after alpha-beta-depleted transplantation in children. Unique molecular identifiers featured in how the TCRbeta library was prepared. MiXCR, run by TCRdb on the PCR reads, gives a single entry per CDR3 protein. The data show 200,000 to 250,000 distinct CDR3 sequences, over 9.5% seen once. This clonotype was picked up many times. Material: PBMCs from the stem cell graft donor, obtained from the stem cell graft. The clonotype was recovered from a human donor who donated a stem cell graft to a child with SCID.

CDR3: CSAESAGEGSNEQFF. As DNA, the CDR3 is TGCAGTGCAGAATCAGCGGGGGAAGGTTCGAATGAGCAGTTCTTC. The chain recombines TRBV20-1 with TRBJ2-1, with 8 bases lining up with TRBD2. CDR1 DFQATT and CDR2 SNEGSKA come from the germline V gene (reference sequence). The V gene end was trimmed by 6 bases and the J gene end by 7 bases; junction bases not matched to a gene: 14. The length of the CDR3 is 15 residues.